These 3 T cell receptor beta chains were all obtained from the same sample, sequenced in a study of OX40 agonist ivuxolimab in advanced cancers. Assay: immunoSEQ multiplex PCR; the TCRdb copy retains only in-frame clones and omits some. Among some 21,000 clones listed, about 77% were seen once. The sample was CD4+ or CD8+ T cells sorted from blood, taken in a trial of the OX40 agonist ivuxolimab. These receptors all come from an adult with an advanced solid tumor such as melanoma, head and neck, liver or kidney cancer.

In DNA, the CDR3 is TGTGCCAGCAGTTTGGAGGGTGGAGGCACTGAAGCTTTCTTT. This translates into CASSLEGGGTEAFF. The chain recombines TRBV27 with TRBJ1-1; no definite D call. V was trimmed by 3 bases and J by 4 bases, leaving 12 bases between them. The CDR3 runs to 14 residues. The V gene's germline CDR1 is MNHEY and CDR2 SMNVEV (reference sequence).

V usage is TRBV6-5 and J usage is TRBJ2-7; D unresolved. CDR3 length: 11 residues. V was clipped by 2 bases and J by 4 bases, with 3 bases between them. CDR1 is MNHEY and CDR2 is SVGAGI in the germline V gene. CDR3 in DNA: TGTGCCAGCAGTTACGAGTACGAGCAGTACTTC. Its translation is CASSYEYEQYF.

Worth noting for this clone: The junction departs from germline at one end; a sequencing error may be responsible. V is TRBV4-1 and J is TRBJ2-7; D perhaps matches TRBD2 (6 bases). The CDR3 is made up of 14 amino acids. The germline gives CDR1 MGHRA, CDR2 YSYEKL. In DNA, the CDR3 is TGTGCCAGCAGCCCGGGACGCGGGACCTACGAGCAGTACTTC. It specifies CASSPGRGTYEQYF.